These 3 T cell receptor beta chains share one sample of origin, sequenced in a study of blood T cell repertoires in COVID-19. Using immunoSEQ multiplex PCR, the repertoire was profiled, and TCRdb retains in-frame clones only, with some absent. The table lists about 250,000 clones, about four fifths of them singletons. The source material was peripheral blood. These receptors came from a man aged 50 to 59 with active or convalescent COVID-19.

This chain links TRBV2 with TRBJ2-3, with TRBD2 matching 7 bases. Germline values: CDR1 SNHLY, CDR2 FYNNEI. The CDR3 runs to 16 residues. With 2 bases clipped from V and 4 bases from J, the junction kept 9 bases outside the gene matches. The CDR3 region is CASSERRGLAADTQYF. The CDR3 nucleotides read TGTGCCAGCAGTGAAAGGAGAGGGCTAGCGGCAGATACGCAGTATTTT. The variable domain in full, with the rest retrieved from reference TRBV2 and TRBJ2-3, is EPEVTQTPSHQVTQMGQEVILRCVPISNHLYFYWYRQILGQKVEFLVSFYNNEISEKSEIFDDQFSVERPDGSNFTLKIRSTKLEDSAMYFCASSERRGLAADTQYFGPGTRLTVL.

The chain couples TRBV10-3 to TRBJ2-3; 14 bases fit TRBD2. The CDR3 is made up of 15 amino acids. Germline loops: CDR1 ENHRY, CDR2 SYGVKD. With 6 bases clipped from V and 3 bases from J, the junction kept 2 bases outside the gene matches. CDR3 sequence (DNA): TGTGCCATCAGGCGGACTAGCGGGGGGACAGATACGCAGTATTTT. Residues: CAIRRTSGGTDTQYF.

The chain is built from TRBV6-4 and TRBJ2-1, with 13 positions matching TRBD2. V dropped 6 bases and J dropped 7; count of bases not matched to a gene: 6. Germline V gives CDR1 MRHNA, CDR2 SNTAGT. This CDR3 has 15 amino acids. CDR3 in DNA: TGTGCCAGCAGCGCACTAGCGGGGGGGCAAAATGAGCAGTTCTTC. Translation gives CASSALAGGQNEQFF.